These T cell receptor beta chains were read from a single sample in a study of cytotoxic CD8 clonotypes in ibrutinib-treated CLL. Sequenced by immunoSEQ multiplex PCR; TCRdb stores in-frame clones only, minus some. Altogether over 70,000 clones are present, 70% to 90% being singletons, with the ten largest covering 5% to 6%. Sequencing used PBMCs, obtained before ibrutinib treatment. These receptors came from a human donor with chronic lymphocytic leukemia. CDR3s include the opening cysteine and the closing phenylalanine or tryptophan. D genes are given only for firm matches. Where a row states a size, it is once, few, many or the class of an expanded clone; other rows omit it.

size	length	D	V	J	DNA	CDR3
.	13	.	TRBV5-1	TRBJ1-5	TGCGCCAGCAGCTTGTCGGGAAATCAGCCCCAGCATTTT	CASSLSGNQPQHF
.	15	TRBD2	TRBV19	TRBJ2-7	TGTGCCAGCGCCTCGGTGGGAGGGCCGTCCTACGAGCAGTACTTC	CASASVGGPSYEQYF
.	15	.	TRBV5-1	TRBJ2-6	TGCGCCAGCAGACAAAATTTAGCTGGGGCCAACGTCCTGACTTTC	CASRQNLAGANVLTF
.	17	.	TRBV4-3	TRBJ2-7	TGCGCCAGCAGCCAAGAGATGGTCGGGGCCGACTCCTACGAGCAGTACTTC	CASSQEMVGADSYEQYF
.	11	.	TRBV30	TRBJ1-2	TGTGCCTGGAGCCCAGGGCATGGCTACACCTTC	CAWSPGHGYTF
.	18	TRBD1	TRBV7-9	TRBJ1-1	TGTGCCAGCAGCCCACGACAGGGGGCGGTGGTCTCTAACACTGAAGCTTTCTTT	CASSPRQGAVVSNTEAFF
.	14	.	TRBV5-1	TRBJ1-1	TGCGCCAGCAGCCCCTGGGAGGGTTGGACTGAAGCTTTCTTT	CASSPWEGWTEAFF
many	11	.	TRBV10-3	TRBJ1-3	TGTGCCATCGGGTCTGGAAACACCATATATTTT	CAIGSGNTIYF
.	17	.	TRBV5-6	TRBJ2-7	TGTGCCAGTGACCTATGCATGGCGCCGGAGGGGTCCTACGAGCAGTACTTC	CASDLCMAPEGSYEQYF
.	14	TRBD1	TRBV28	TRBJ1-1	TGTGCCAGCAGCCCACAGGGGAAGAACACTGAAGCTTTCTTT	CASSPQGKNTEAFF
.	15	.	TRBV27	TRBJ2-7	TGTGCCAGCAGGGGAAAGGGGACTCTAGGTCCCGAGCAGTACTTC	CASRGKGTLGPEQYF
.	22	.	TRBV19	TRBJ2-1	TGTGCCAGTAGTATACTAGCCCTCCGCGGTGAAGGGACTGGAAGGGCCTCTAATGAGCAGTTCTTC	CASSILALRGEGTGRASNEQFF
once	17	TRBD1	TRBV7-2	TRBJ1-4	TGTGCCAGCAGCTACCTGACAGGGGGCAACCCTAATGAAAAACTGTTTTTT	CASSYLTGGNPNEKLFF
.	15	TRBD1	TRBV6-5	TRBJ1-2	TGTGCCAGCAGTTCGCAGGGGGCGCGAGACTATGGCTACACCTTC	CASSSQGARDYGYTF
.	17	TRBD1	TRBV19	TRBJ2-3	TGTGCCAGTAGTATCCACTCCGGGACAGGGAATAAAAATACGCAGTATTTT	CASSIHSGTGNKNTQYF
.	16	.	TRBV5-4	TRBJ2-5	TGTGCCAGCAGCTTGTCCCGGCAGGGAGGAGGGGAGACCCAGTACTTC	CASSLSRQGGGETQYF
.	15	.	TRBV2	TRBJ1-4	TGTGCCAGCAGCGACGGGGACGGCGGTTTGGAAAAACTGTTTTTT	CASSDGDGGLEKLFF
.	16	TRBD2	TRBV5-4	TRBJ2-5	TGTGCCAGCAGCCGTCGTAGCGGGCCTGAGGAGGAGACCCAGTACTTC	CASSRRSGPEEETQYF
.	13	.	TRBV29-1	TRBJ2-5	TGCAGCGTCGCCACTCAGGGGACGGAGACCCAGTACTTC	CSVATQGTETQYF
.	13	.	TRBV28	TRBJ1-5	TGTGCCAGCTTGGGACAATCGAGGCAGCCCCAGCATTTT	CASLGQSRQPQHF
.	15	TRBD1	TRBV11-2	TRBJ2-1	TGTGCCAGCAGCGCCGGGACAGGGGATGGCTATGAGCAGTTCTTC	CASSAGTGDGYEQFF
.	17	.	TRBV4-1	TRBJ1-3	TGCGCCAGCAGCCAATCTGAGACCTCAGTCTCTGGAAACACCATATATTTT	CASSQSETSVSGNTIYF
.	15	TRBD2	TRBV5-1	TRBJ2-7	TGCGCCAGCAGCGCCCGACTAGCGGGAGGCTACGAGCAGTACTTC	CASSARLAGGYEQYF
.	15	.	TRBV6-6	TRBJ2-3	TGTGCCAGCAGTTACTCTGGGACGAAAACAGATACGCAGTATTTT	CASSYSGTKTDTQYF
.	11	.	TRBV9	TRBJ1-5	TGTGCCAGCCAGGCAAGTCAGCCCCAGCATTTT	CASQASQPQHF
.	14	.	TRBV4-3	TRBJ2-7	TGCGCCAGCAGCCATAGGGGGGGCTCCTACGAGCAGTACTTC	CASSHRGGSYEQYF
.	14	TRBD2	TRBV6-1	TRBJ2-7	TGTGCCAGCAGTGAAGTGCGGGAGGACTACGAGCAGTACTTC	CASSEVREDYEQYF